This T cell receptor (beta chain) was sequenced for a study of cytomegalovirus exposure and HLA in healthy donors. Regarding the study as a whole: A missense DCLRE1C variant was associated with V- and J-gene trimming of TCR beta chains in a later analysis, and an independent cohort replicated the association. A few chains linked to CMV were shown in vitro to be specific for CMV antigens.

The V segment lost 0 bases and the J segment 3 bases; nucleotides outside the gene matches: 4. Germline V lookup: CDR1 LGHNA, CDR2 YNFKEQ. CDR3 length equals 15 residues. PCR primers comprised 60 Vbeta and 13 Jbeta primers. The assay was immunoSEQ multiplex PCR, and TCRdb's table has in-frame clones only and misses some. The sample yields about 110,000 clones, 69% seen once. Donors had nominal health at sampling but likely had unrecorded immune exposures. About this clone: Its antigen remains unknown.

This clonotype originated in a woman in her 70s in good health and CMV-seropositive. Sequenced material: PBMCs. The genes are TRBV4-2 and TRBJ1-1, with TRBD1 matching over 7 bases. CDR3 bases: TGTGCCAGCAGCCAAGAGTGGGACAGTTACACTGAAGCTTTCTTT. Translating gives CASSQEWDSYTEAFF.